Sequencing of this T cell receptor (beta chain) was carried out in a study of beta chain features in type 1 diabetes (dated 2018 in TCRdb). With regard to the full study: No differences in mean age, gender distribution, total cell number or subset yield were found between patients and healthy donors. A total of approximately 100 million sorted cells were examined across all samples, and the number of cells per subset was strongly correlated with RNA yield. The study compared TCRB repertoires of sorted circulating CD4+ T cell subsets between recently diagnosed type 1 diabetes patients and matched healthy donors. Whereas all 30 or so donors provided naive and central memory subsets, regulatory and stem cell-like memory subsets were isolated from just 8 patients and about 8 healthy donors. Points the paper makes about the study in general: Shorter templates might have been favored by PCR, but patient and control samples were amplified and corrected together, so both groups would have been affected equally by any skew. HLA sub-analyses involved small numbers of individuals, so any influence of HLA type on TCRB rearrangement remained unresolved. Type 1 diabetes patients showed a moderate but significant shortening of TCRB CDR3 length in all four CD4+ subsets. At VDJ recombination sites, type 1 diabetes patients had fewer insertions and more deleted nucleotides, which implies abnormalities in thymic rearrangement. Because cDNA rather than genomic DNA was sequenced, highly expressing activated cells could have been over-represented, although no difference in activation and CD3 levels was found between groups. The naive, central memory and regulatory TCRB repertoires appeared to resemble one another more closely among patients than among healthy donors.

The germline V gene yields MNHEY for CDR1 and SVGAGI for CDR2. Spanning cysteine to phenylalanine, the CDR3 consists of 12 amino acids. Only the CDR3 part of the read is kept: 36 bases, read in frame from the first base. Trimming at the junction amounts to 6 bases on V and 2 bases on J, and the germline ends lie 8 bases apart. This clone showed up just a few times. Which antigen it targets is not known. Base qualities were left out, and no much larger clone turns up one base away. The entire isolated RNA was reverse transcribed using the High Capacity cDNA Reverse Transcription Kit, and thus expressed TCRB transcripts were sequenced. Deep immunoSEQ sequencing was applied to naive, central memory and regulatory T cell samples, giving an average of about 3.8 million total reads per sample. After sorted cells were lysed in RLT buffer, RNA was extracted with DNase-treated RNeasy Micro or Mini kits, with the choice depending on cell number. Each cell subset was processed separately to prevent cross-contamination, with patient and healthy donor samples processed together. The immunoSEQ multiplex PCR was used to amplify TCRB sequences from cDNA, generating 87-bp fragments that spanned the CDR3 region. Sequencing of the amplicons was performed on the Illumina HiSeq platform. On the authors' methods: Synthetic template baselines were used to correct PCR bias computationally, reads within Hamming distance 2 were collapsed together, and singletons that could not be merged were discarded. Reads were aligned to IMGT to assign V, D and J genes, CDR3 length, and insertions or deletions at six rearrangement sites. Clonotype counts were normalized to sorted cell number within each subset before computing true diversity and Gini coefficients with the tcR R package. Repertoire sharing was quantified using the overlap coefficient calculated on TCRB nucleotide sequences. Here the immuneACCESS table is served through TCRdb, limited to in-frame sequences with V and J called. Missing clones are a known gap in these copies; in checked studies unresolved V genes cover under half, and the rest lacks a known reason. D and trimming were read from the DNA, whereas the V and J calls and clone size are those reported in that table. A total of about 150,000 clones appear in this sample, over 8.5% of them only once. Roughly 2% of the sample comes from the top ten.

Each donor gave one peripheral blood draw, roughly 120 mL on average, collected into heparinised tubes. Naive, central memory, regulatory and stem cell-like memory CD4+ T cells were sorted on a BD FACSAria II using a panel including CD45RO, CCR7, CD25, CD127, CD95 and CD27. A purity above 98% was achieved for all sorted populations. PBMCs were isolated immediately by Lymphoprep density gradient centrifugation and stained directly without culture. So that batch effects would be minimized, each experiment stained and sorted samples in pairs, pairing one healthy donor with one patient. The sequenced sample was central memory CD4+ T cells from blood. The sequence links TRBV6-5 to TRBJ2-7; the D gene is possibly TRBD1, with 5 bases matching. This sequence originates from a man aged 18-30 years in good health. Here is the DNA: TGTGCCAGCAGAGACAGTACCTACGAGCAGTACTTC. Translated, this gives CASRDSTYEQYF.